This T cell receptor (beta chain) derives from a study of T cells expressing NK-cell markers. Background on the study: Most of the eight sequenced donors tested HCMV-seropositive; one tested seronegative. Regarding the study as a whole: Several of the donors carried dominant NKG2C+ clonotypes that took up about 1.0-7.5% of their CD8+ T cells.

There are 17 residues in the CDR3. Germline lookup yields CDR1 LNHNV and CDR2 YYDKDF (reference sequence). TCRdb reprocessed the 5' RACE reads, keeping one entry per CDR3 protein, no DNA. The table lists about 430,000 distinct CDR3 sequences. About this clonotype: Its matching antigen is unknown.

V usage is TRBV15 and J usage is TRBJ2-3. The receptor was isolated from a woman aged 45-60 years in good health. The sample was blood T cells: a sorted CD56 or NKG2C T cell subset, CD4+ or CD8+ T cells, or bulk PBMC T cells (not recorded which). CDR3 region: CATSNPTDLFLADTQYF.